This T cell receptor beta chain was found in a study of shared clonotypes between healthy human individuals. Several immunoSEQ plates received, in even portions, the genomic DNA of each subset. Only in-frame clones appear in the TCRdb table, and some are missing; sequencing was by immunoSEQ multiplex PCR. The sample yields approximately 2,000,000 clones, 92% seen once. Trimming pared 4 bases from V and 4 bases from J, leaving 10 bases between. The CDR3 loop spans 13 amino acids. Germline loops: CDR1 SGHDN, CDR2 FVKESK. Notes on the study in general: In a handful of donors, 4.5% to 5.5% of naive CD4 clonotypes appeared in common.

Naive CD45RA+ and memory CD45RA-negative subsets were split from CD4+ cells. A note on this clone: Antigen: not known. This sample includes further DNA sequences coding for the same CDR3.

The sequence derives from a man between 18 and 29 years old in good health. Some clones in this sample may be carry-over from other donors' samples. The sequencing sample was made of naive CD4+ T cells from PBMCs. Noted subset: CD45RA+ positively selected. This sequence joins TRBV14 and TRBJ1-2, with a possible D match to TRBD1 (5 bases). CDR3 in amino acids: CASSLGTSYGYTF. In nucleotides, the CDR3 is TGTGCCAGCAGCCTTGGGACGTCCTATGGCTACACCTTC.